This passage covers 20 T cell receptor beta chains from one sample sequenced in a study of beta chain features in type 1 diabetes. The study reverse transcribed the entire isolated RNA, so it sequenced expressed TCRB transcripts. Method: immunoSEQ multiplex PCR; TCRdb's copy keeps in-frame clones and lacks some. The sample lists around 300,000 clones; less than 15% were seen once. The specimen was central memory CD4+ T cells from blood. These receptors were collected from a man aged 25 to 40 in good health.

This clone has just a few counts. The J gene is TRBJ1-1, the V gene TRBV6-4, with 7 bases fitting TRBD1. Per germline, CDR1 MRHNA and CDR2 SNTAGT. V trimming: 1 base; J trimming: 7 bases; junction bases outside the gene matches: 3. The CDR3 spans 13 residues. The CDR3 spells CASSDLQGGEAFF. CDR3 bases: TGTGCCAGCAGTGACTTGCAGGGGGGTGAAGCTTTCTTT.

This clone was detected many times. The rearrangement joins TRBV30 to TRBJ2-3; 8 bases line up with TRBD2. This CDR3 contains 13 residues. From germline, CDR1 is GTSNPN and CDR2 SVGIG (reference sequence). The V segment lost 2 bases and the J segment 8 bases; nucleotides outside the gene matches: 6. The CDR3 DNA reads TGTGCCTGGAGTCAGCGGGAGAGGGGTACGCAGTATTTT. Translated, it gives CAWSQRERGTQYF.

V gene TRBV19 combines with J gene TRBJ2-5, with D possibly being TRBD1 or TRBD2 (5 bases each). The germline V gene encodes CDR1 LNHDA and CDR2 SQIVND (reference sequence). V was clipped by 3 bases and J by 2 bases, with 13 bases between them. The length of the CDR3 is 15 residues. CDR3 DNA: TGTGCCAGTAGTATTGTGGGGGTCGGGCAAGAGACCCAGTACTTC. It specifies CASSIVGVGQETQYF.

This clone was recorded a few times. This sequence joins TRBV7-2 and TRBJ2-6; D is unresolved. V was cut by 6 bases and J by 0 bases, with 12 bases left in between. Germline V lookup: CDR1 SGHTA, CDR2 FQGNSA. This CDR3 has 16 amino acids. The DNA for the CDR3 is TGTGCCAGCAGACCCGACGGAAACTCTGGGGCCAACGTCCTGACTTTC. Translating it yields CASRPDGNSGANVLTF. The full variable domain, its missing parts supplied by reference TRBV7-2 and TRBJ2-6, is GAGVSQSPSNKVTEKGKDVELRCDPISGHTALYWYRQSLGQGLEFLIYFQGNSAPDKSGLPSDRFSAERTGGSVSTLTIQRTQQEDSAVYLCASRPDGNSGANVLTFGAGSRLTVL.

The gene calls are TRBV5-4 and TRBJ1-4; TRBD1 aligns across 10 bases. V was pared by 3 bases and J by 2 bases, with 4 bases of the junction left unmatched. This CDR3 is built from 16 residues. Germline V gene lookup returns CDR1 SGHNT and CDR2 YYREEE (reference sequence). The CDR3 bases are TGTGCCAGCAGCTCCGGACAGGGGGGTACTAATGAAAAACTGTTTTTT. It specifies CASSSGQGGTNEKLFF.

DNA for the CDR3: TGTGCCAGCCGCCGGGAGCGTGAGCAGTTCTTC. It yields the protein CASRREREQFF. The J gene is TRBJ2-1, the V gene TRBV5-4, with D possibly matching TRBD2 (6 bases). V lost 7 bases and J lost 9, with 11 bases in between. Germline V lookup: CDR1 SGHNT, CDR2 YYREEE (reference sequence). The CDR3 covers 11 residues. The variable domain in full, with the rest retrieved from reference TRBV5-4 and TRBJ2-1, is ETGVTQSPTHLIKTRGQQVTLRCSSQSGHNTVSWYQQALGQGPQFIFQYYREEENGRGNFPPRFSGLQFPNYSSELNVNALELDDSALYLCASRREREQFFGPGTRLTVL.

This clone was recorded a few times. V gene TRBV6-6 combines with J gene TRBJ2-1; perhaps TRBD1 as D (6 bases). The CDR3 has 15 residues. Germline V gene lookup returns CDR1 MNHNY and CDR2 SVGAGI (reference sequence). The V end lost 7 bases, the J end lost 7 bases, and 20 bases lay between the germline ends. CDR3 in DNA: TGTGCCAGCAATGACGACAGGCTCCTAGGGAATGAGCAGTTCTTC. Its translation: CASNDDRLLGNEQFF.

This clone was observed a handful of times. The chain employs TRBV5-1 and TRBJ1-1, with TRBD1 identical over 8 bases. The CDR3 is 15 amino acids. Germline V CDR1 and CDR2: SGHRS, YFSETQ. Trimming at V came to 6 bases and at J to 3 bases, leaving 10 bases not matched to a gene. CDR3: CASMPVAGGHTEAFF. Here the CDR3 DNA reads TGCGCCAGCATGCCCGTCGCAGGGGGCCACACTGAAGCTTTCTTT.

Written as DNA, the CDR3 is TGTGCCAGCAGCTTGAATAGCGGGACCTACAATGAGCAGTTCTTC. Residues: CASSLNSGTYNEQFF. V gene TRBV5-4 combines with J gene TRBJ2-1, with 8 bases matching TRBD2. V lost 1 base, J lost 2 bases, and 2 bases stayed unmatched. The CDR3 is 15 amino acids. Germline loops: CDR1 SGHNT, CDR2 YYREEE (reference sequence).

This rearrangement joins TRBV30 to TRBJ1-3, with unresolved D. V gave up 1 base and J gave up 2 bases, with 6 bases separating them. Per the germline V gene, CDR1 is GTSNPN and CDR2 is SVGIG (reference sequence). The CDR3 is 13 residues long. The CDR3 region has the DNA TGTGCCTGGAGTGGTGATCCTGGAAACACCATATATTTT. This codes for CAWSGDPGNTIYF.

The gene calls are TRBV21-1 and TRBJ2-2; TRBD2 was called by the table and not checked on the DNA. TRBV21-1 counts as a pseudogene. This CDR3 has 18 amino acids. The CDR3 protein is CASSKEKGPGLAAGELFF. The CDR3 DNA follows: TGTGCCAGCAGCAAAGAAAAAGGCCCGGGACTAGCGGCCGGGGAGCTGTTTTTT.

The sample holds a few counts of this clone. The V call is TRBV19, the J call TRBJ2-6; perhaps D is TRBD1 or TRBD2 (5 bases each). This CDR3 region has 15 residues. V was shortened by 4 bases and J by 0 bases, with 7 bases between the two germline ends. Germline V gene lookup returns CDR1 LNHDA and CDR2 SQIVND (reference sequence). The CDR3 bases are TGTGCCAGTAGTACCGGGACCTCTGGGGCCAACGTCCTGACTTTC. It encodes CASSTGTSGANVLTF.

The sample holds a few counts of this clone. The rearrangement links TRBV6-5 to TRBJ1-1; unclear D gene. V lost 2 bases, J lost 2 bases, and 6 bases lay in between. Germline V gene data show CDR1 as MNHEY and CDR2 as SVGAGI. The CDR3 runs 13 residues. For the CDR3, the DNA is TGTGCCAGCAGTTACCGGGGAAACACTGAAGCTTTCTTT. It codes for CASSYRGNTEAFF.

The V call is TRBV20-1, the J call TRBJ2-5; D is undetermined. CDR3 length: 11 amino acids. The V gene lost 1 base and the J gene lost 3 bases, with 3 bases spanning the gap. Germline V gene data show CDR1 as DFQATT and CDR2 as SNEGSKA (reference sequence). As DNA, the CDR3 is TGCAGTGCTAGAGGGAAAGAGACCCAGTACTTC. As protein: CSARGKETQYF.

This clone was counted between two and nine times. The chain employs TRBV9 and TRBJ1-4; possibly TRBD1 for D (6 bases). V was pared by 3 bases and J by 7 bases, with 19 bases between. This CDR3 is 16 amino acids long. Germline V gene sequence: CDR1 SGDLS, CDR2 YYNGEE. CDR3 bases: TGTGCCAGCAGCGCAGGGGTATCCACATCGGGTGAAAAACTGTTTTTT. It translates to CASSAGVSTSGEKLFF.

The chain recombines TRBV6-1 with TRBJ2-3, with TRBD2 matching 7 bases. Trimming took 6 bases from V and 0 from J; bases not matched to a gene: 6. The CDR3 totals 15 residues. Germline V gene sequence: CDR1 MNHNS, CDR2 SASEGT. The CDR3 DNA reads TGTGCCAGCAGGGGACTAACCTCTAGCACAGATACGCAGTATTTT. It codes for CASRGLTSSTDTQYF.

V usage is TRBV11-3 and J usage is TRBJ2-7; tentatively, D is TRBD1 or TRBD2 (5 bases each). The CDR3 sequence is 13 residues long. Trimming removed 6 bases at V and 2 bases at J, with 11 bases between. The germline CDR1 and CDR2 sequences are SGHNT and YENEEA. The chain's CDR3 is CASSLGVAYEQYV. The DNA for the CDR3 is TGTGCCAGCAGTCTGGGGGTGGCCTACGAGCAGTACGTC.

V is TRBV6-5 and J is TRBJ2-1; D call uncertain. Germline CDR1 MNHEY, CDR2 SVGAGI. V was cut by 9 bases and J by 0 bases, with 12 bases left in between. The CDR3 loop spans 14 amino acids. The CDR3 sequence is CASTYLSSYNEQFF. CDR3 DNA: TGTGCCAGTACGTACCTAAGCTCCTACAATGAGCAGTTCTTC.

This clone came up a few times. The rearrangement links TRBV7-8 to TRBJ2-4, with D maybe TRBD1 (5 bases). The CDR3 has 12 residues. The V gene lost 4 bases and the J gene lost 6 bases, with 7 bases spanning the gap. Germline CDR1 and CDR2: SGHVS and FQNEAQ. CDR3: CASSSTVNIQYF. The DNA of the CDR3 is TGTGCCAGCAGCTCGACAGTAAACATTCAGTACTTC.

In its sample, this clone was seen a few times. The chain joins TRBV9 to TRBJ2-3; TRBD2 matches at 11 bases. V shed 3 bases and J 1 base; nucleotides not matched to a gene: 7. Looked up from germline, CDR1 is SGDLS and CDR2 is YYNGEE. The CDR3 totals 17 residues. Written as DNA, the CDR3 is TGTGCCAGCAGCGCCCAGACACTAGCGGGGGGCACAGATACGCAGTATTTT. Its translation is CASSAQTLAGGTDTQYF.